This T cell receptor (beta chain) originates from a study of T-cell reconstitution after alpha-beta-depleted transplantation in children. This clonotype has a handful of counts. Unique molecular identifiers tagged the TCRbeta library. TCRdb used MiXCR to reprocess the PCR reads, holding one entry per CDR3 protein. The table records more than 150,000 distinct CDR3 sequences, 13% to 15% of them present only once. The material was PBMCs from the stem cell graft donor, obtained from the stem cell graft. This TCR came from a human donor who donated a stem cell graft to a child with acute lymphoblastic leukemia.

CDR3 residues: CASRLEVTGTGAYEQYF. As DNA, the CDR3 is TGCGCCAGCCGTCTGGAAGTCACCGGGACAGGGGCCTACGAGCAGTACTTC. The rearrangement uses TRBV5-1 and TRBJ2-7; 10 positions match TRBD1. Germline-derived CDR1 and CDR2 are SGHRS and YFSETQ. The CDR3 consists of 17 residues. V lost 7 bases, J lost 2 bases, and 15 bases stayed unmatched.